What follows describes a single TCR beta chain. Authors' processing steps: Nucleated cell counts were estimated from reference gene primer amplification. Clones were sequenced by immunoSEQ multiplex PCR, and TCRdb holds only the in-frame ones, with some missing. From that table come the V and J calls and clone size; the DNA was used to work out D and trimming. The sample shows about 120,000 clones, roughly nine tenths of them seen only once. This specimen belongs to a study of blood T cell repertoires in COVID-19. Study context: COVID-19 samples, acute and convalescent, were from the United States, Italy and Spain.

The CDR3 is 14 amino acids. CDR1 is SNHLY and CDR2 is FYNNEI in the germline V gene. The V and J ends lost 10 bases and 2 bases respectively, with 18 bases between them. The sequence was obtained from a human donor with active COVID-19. The donor label of this sample is uncertain. The chain carries TRBV2 and TRBJ2-7; the D gene is possibly TRBD1 (5 bases). The sequenced sample consisted of peripheral blood. CDR3 sequence (DNA): TGTGCCACTAAAATAGGGGTCTCCGCCTACGAGCAGTACTTC. Its protein is CATKIGVSAYEQYF. Complete variable domain (other parts from reference TRBV2 and TRBJ2-7): EPEVTQTPSHQVTQMGQEVILRCVPISNHLYFYWYRQILGQKVEFLVSFYNNEISEKSEIFDDQFSVERPDGSNFTLKIRSTKLEDSAMYFCATKIGVSAYEQYFGPGTRLTVT.